Following are 10 T cell receptor beta chains from one sample sequenced in a study of control samples from healthy donors and cancer patients. TCRdb keeps only in-frame clones here, not all; method: immunoSEQ multiplex PCR. The table records more than 50,000 clones, around 90% of them present only once. The sample taken for sequencing was blood. The receptor source for this set is a man aged 50 to 60 in good health.

The rearrangement links TRBV12-3 or TRBV12-4 to TRBJ1-6, with a possible D match to TRBD1 (6 bases). Trimming took off 4 bases at V and 8 bases at J, with 6 bases between the two ends. The length of the CDR3 is 12 residues. The CDR3 is CASSSGDSPLHF. CDR3 nucleotides: TGTGCCAGCAGTTCAGGGGATTCACCCCTCCACTTT.

This clone has just a few counts. This sequence joins TRBV7-2 and TRBJ2-1; maybe TRBD2 (6 bases). The CDR3 has 14 residues. Per germline, CDR1 SGHTA and CDR2 FQGNSA. The V gene lost 1 base and the J gene lost 7 bases, with 11 bases spanning the gap. CDR3 protein: CASSLERARNEQFF. The CDR3 nucleotides read TGTGCCAGCAGCTTAGAGCGGGCCCGGAATGAGCAGTTCTTC.

This sequence joins TRBV4-2 and TRBJ2-4; 8 bases map to TRBD2. Trimming cost V 0 bases and J 5 bases; bases outside gene matches: 12. This CDR3 is built from 18 residues. Germline V gene sequence: CDR1 LGHNA, CDR2 YNFKEQ. CDR3 nucleotide sequence: TGTGCCAGCAGCCAAGATCTAAGAAGCGGGAGATACGAAAACATTCAGTACTTC. Amino acids: CASSQDLRSGRYENIQYF.

The chain links TRBV3-1 (or the pseudogene TRBV3-2) to TRBJ2-1, with 11 bases aligning to TRBD2. The CDR3 is 19 residues long. Per the germline V gene, CDR1 is LGHDT and CDR2 is YNNKEL (reference sequence). The V and J ends lost 4 bases and 3 bases, in that order; junction bases with no gene match: 14. The CDR3 DNA reads as TGTGCCAGCAGCCCATCCTACGCCGGGACTAGCGGAGGCTACAATGAGCAGTTCTTC. Translated: CASSPSYAGTSGGYNEQFF.

The CDR3 loop reads CAITSGTGDGYTF. In nucleotides, the CDR3 is TGTGCCATCACTTCCGGGACAGGGGATGGCTACACCTTC. The J gene is TRBJ1-2, the V gene TRBV10-3, with 10 positions matching TRBD1. The CDR3 contains 13 residues. Germline CDR1 and CDR2: ENHRY and SYGVKD. Losses at the gene ends were 7 bases for V and 6 bases for J; bases not matched to a gene: 5.

The rearrangement joins TRBV11-2 to TRBJ2-7, with D perhaps TRBD1 or TRBD2 (5 bases each). From germline, CDR1 is SGHAT and CDR2 FQNNGV. The CDR3 runs to 14 residues. The germline V and J ends were trimmed by 1 base and 4 bases, with 11 bases remaining between them. The DNA of the CDR3 is TGTGCCAGCAGCTTAGGGGGACGGATTTACGAGCAGTACTTC. As protein: CASSLGGRIYEQYF.

The CDR3 DNA is TGCGCCAGCAGCTACGGGACTAGCACCGGGGAGCTGTTTTTT. This encodes CASSYGTSTGELFF. The chain carries TRBV5-1 and TRBJ2-2; 8 positions agree with TRBD2. The CDR3 is made up of 14 amino acids. The V gene end was trimmed by 3 bases and the J gene end by 4 bases; junction bases not matched to a gene: 2. Germline CDR1 SGHRS, CDR2 YFSETQ.

The J gene is TRBJ1-3, the V gene TRBV5-1, with 8 bases identical to TRBD1. The CDR3 has 15 amino acids. Trimming removed 5 bases from V and 2 bases from J; junction bases left unmatched: 6. CDR1 and CDR2 from the germline V gene are SGHRS and YFSETQ. The CDR3, as DNA: TGCGCCAGCAGTCTTCAGGGACAGGCTGGAAACACCATATATTTT. The encoded protein is CASSLQGQAGNTIYF.

CDR3 sequence reads: CASSEMAGQTKAGYTF. The CDR3 DNA is TGTGCCAGCAGTGAAATGGCAGGCCAAACAAAGGCTGGCTACACCTTC. This chain joins TRBV6-1 and TRBJ1-2; D is unresolved. Trimming pared 2 bases from V and 7 bases from J, leaving 20 bases between. This CDR3 has 16 amino acids. CDR1 and CDR2 from the germline V gene are MNHNS and SASEGT.

The chain recombines TRBV11-3 with TRBJ2-5; the match to TRBD1 covers 9 bases. The germline CDR1 and CDR2 sequences are SGHNT and YENEEA. V was clipped by 4 bases and J by 1 base; unmatched bases: 7. The CDR3 consists of 16 residues. The CDR3 reads CASSSGTGLGQETQYF. The DNA of the CDR3 is TGTGCCAGCAGCTCCGGGACAGGGTTGGGCCAAGAGACCCAGTACTTC.